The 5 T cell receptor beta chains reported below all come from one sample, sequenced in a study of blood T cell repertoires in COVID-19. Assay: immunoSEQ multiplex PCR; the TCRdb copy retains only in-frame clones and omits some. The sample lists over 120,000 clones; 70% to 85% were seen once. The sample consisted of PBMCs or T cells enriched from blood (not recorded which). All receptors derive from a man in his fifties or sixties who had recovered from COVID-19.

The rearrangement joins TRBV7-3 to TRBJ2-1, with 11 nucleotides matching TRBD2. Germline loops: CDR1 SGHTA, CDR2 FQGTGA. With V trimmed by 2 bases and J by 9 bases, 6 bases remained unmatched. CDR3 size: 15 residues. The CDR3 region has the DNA TGTGCCAGCAGCTTATTCCTAGCGGGGGGAGCTGAGCAGTTCTTC. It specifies CASSLFLAGGAEQFF.

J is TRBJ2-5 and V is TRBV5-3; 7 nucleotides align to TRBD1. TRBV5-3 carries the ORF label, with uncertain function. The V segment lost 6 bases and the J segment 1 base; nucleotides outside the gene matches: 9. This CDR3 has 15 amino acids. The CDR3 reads CARKGPDRAQETQYF. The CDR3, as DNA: TGTGCCAGAAAGGGGCCCGACAGGGCCCAAGAGACCCAGTACTTC.

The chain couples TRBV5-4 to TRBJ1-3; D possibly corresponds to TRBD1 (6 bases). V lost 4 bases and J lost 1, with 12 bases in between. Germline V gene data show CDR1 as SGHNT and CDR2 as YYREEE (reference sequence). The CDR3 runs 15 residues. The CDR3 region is CASSARQASGNTIYF. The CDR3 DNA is TGTGCCAGCAGCGCGCGACAGGCGTCTGGAAACACCATATATTTT.

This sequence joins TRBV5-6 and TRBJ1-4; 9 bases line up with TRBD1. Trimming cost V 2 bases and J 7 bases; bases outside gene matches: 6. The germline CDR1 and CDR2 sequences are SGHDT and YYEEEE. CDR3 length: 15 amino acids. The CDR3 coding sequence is TGTGCCAGCAGCTTTAGGGGACAGGGATCTGAAAAACTGTTTTTT. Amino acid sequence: CASSFRGQGSEKLFF.

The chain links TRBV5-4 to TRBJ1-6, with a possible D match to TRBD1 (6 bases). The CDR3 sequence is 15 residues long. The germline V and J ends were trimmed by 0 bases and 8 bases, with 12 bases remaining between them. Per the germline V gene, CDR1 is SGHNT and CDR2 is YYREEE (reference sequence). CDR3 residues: CASSLVQGRDSPLHF. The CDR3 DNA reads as TGTGCCAGCAGCTTGGTTCAGGGGCGGGATTCACCCCTCCACTTT.